The 20 T cell receptor beta chains below were found in one sample sequenced in a study of T-cell reconstitution after alpha-beta-depleted transplantation in children. Library preparation (for TCRbeta) was performed with unique molecular identifiers. TCRdb analysed the PCR reads with MiXCR anew, one entry per CDR3 protein. The table shows about 270,000 distinct CDR3 sequences, with 9.9% occurring only once. Material: PBMCs from the stem cell graft donor, obtained from the stem cell graft. The receptors were gathered from a human donor who donated a stem cell graft to a child with SCID.

There are many counts of this clonotype. This chain uses TRBV6-5 with TRBJ1-6; D perhaps matches TRBD1 (6 bases). Germline lookup yields CDR1 MNHEY and CDR2 SVGAGI. The V end was cut by 5 bases, the J end by 8 bases, with 13 bases between. This CDR3 is 14 amino acids long. The CDR3 reads CASSQGTDYSPLHF. The CDR3, as DNA: TGTGCCAGCAGTCAGGGGACGGACTATTCACCCCTCCACTTT.

This clonotype was seen at least ten times. The DNA of the CDR3 is TGTGCCAGCAGCTTTTCTGGGTCTGGAAACACCATATATTTT. Translated, it gives CASSFSGSGNTIYF. This sequence joins TRBV5-4 and TRBJ1-3; the D is unclear. Germline V CDR1 and CDR2: SGHNT, YYREEE (reference sequence). The CDR3 consists of 14 residues. V dropped 2 bases and J dropped 1 base, with 7 bases sitting between them.

This clonotype was seen at least ten times. As DNA, the CDR3 is TGTGCCAGCAGCGTCGACAGGTACCCCGCCTACGAGCAGTACTTC. Translation: CASSVDRYPAYEQYF. V and J are TRBV12-3 or TRBV12-4 and TRBJ2-7; TRBD1 might be the D (6 bases). CDR3 length: 15 residues. The V end was cut by 6 bases, the J end by 2 bases, with 17 bases between.

The gene calls are TRBV7-8 and TRBJ2-1, with D perhaps TRBD1 or TRBD2 (5 bases each). CDR3 length equals 17 residues. V dropped 9 bases and J dropped 0 bases, with 21 bases sitting between them. Germline CDR1 and CDR2: SGHVS and FQNEAQ. CDR3 in DNA: TGTGCCAGTTTCCTATCGGGACGCCAGAGCTCCTACAATGAGCAGTTCTTC. This codes for CASFLSGRQSSYNEQFF.

This clonotype occurred many times. This chain connects TRBV4-1 to TRBJ2-7, with a weak D call TRBD2 (7 bases). Per the germline V gene, CDR1 is MGHRA and CDR2 is YSYEKL. The length of the CDR3 is 19 residues. Trimming cost V 4 bases and J 0 bases, with 25 bases left between them. CDR3 loop: CASSLSFEGGELFSYEQYF. The CDR3 bases are TGCGCCAGCAGCCTCTCTTTTGAGGGGGGGGAGCTCTTCTCCTACGAGCAGTACTTC.

V is TRBV27 and J is TRBJ1-2; 7 bases are shared with TRBD1. This CDR3 is 13 amino acids long. CDR1 is MNHEY, CDR2 SMNVEV, per germline (reference sequence). J was trimmed by 8 bases and V by 5 bases; bases with no gene match: 8. CDR3 sequence reads: CASSRPGGGGYTF. In DNA, the CDR3 is TGTGCCAGCAGTCGTCCAGGGGGAGGGGGCTACACCTTC.

This clonotype was seen a handful of times. The V call is TRBV12-5, the J call TRBJ2-4, with D perhaps matching TRBD1 (6 bases). The CDR3 has 12 residues. Germline lookup yields CDR1 LGHNT and CDR2 FRNRAP. V dropped 1 base and J dropped 16 bases, with 14 bases sitting between them. The CDR3 loop is CASGLGAGALYF. CDR3 nucleotides: TGTGCTAGTGGTTTGGGGGCAGGGGCACTATACTTC.

The chain combines TRBV14 with TRBJ2-7, with D possibly being TRBD1 (6 bases). Trimming stripped 3 bases from V and 3 bases from J, with 18 bases between. This CDR3 region has 16 residues. Per germline, CDR1 SGHDN and CDR2 FVKESK. CDR3 residues: CASSHGTGRGHYEQYF. The CDR3 coding sequence is TGTGCCAGCAGCCACGGGACCGGCAGGGGCCACTACGAGCAGTACTTC.

This clonotype was counted ten times or more. The V call is TRBV12-3 or TRBV12-4, the J call TRBJ2-3, with D perhaps being TRBD1 or TRBD2 (6 bases each). V gave up 5 bases and J gave up 6 bases, with 12 bases separating them. This CDR3 is 13 amino acids long. In nucleotides, the CDR3 is TGTGCCAGCAGTACCTCGGGGGCCGATACGCAGTATTTT. Translated: CASSTSGADTQYF.

This chain connects TRBV5-6 to TRBJ1-6; the match to TRBD1 covers 7 bases. Germline CDR1 SGHDT, CDR2 YYEEEE. There are 15 residues in the CDR3. With V trimmed by 3 bases and J by 6 bases, 6 bases remained unmatched. The CDR3 region has the DNA TGTGCCAGCAGCTGGGGACAGTCTCCTAATTCACCCCTCCACTTT. As protein: CASSWGQSPNSPLHF. Drawing the rest from reference TRBV5-6 and TRBJ1-6, the complete variable domain is DAGVTQSPTHLIKTRGQQVTLRCSPKSGHDTVSWYQQALGQGPQFIFQYYEEEERQRGNFPDRFSGHQFPNYSSELNVNALLLGDSALYLCASSWGQSPNSPLHFGNGTRLTVT.

The sample holds a few counts of this clonotype. The genes are TRBV7-2 and TRBJ2-7; D remains unclear. Germline CDR1 reads SGHTA; CDR2 reads FQGNSA. V lost 1 base, J lost 3 bases, and 13 bases lay in between. This CDR3 has 15 amino acids. CDR3 residues: CASSLEPQSVYEQYF. Written as DNA, the CDR3 is TGTGCCAGCAGCTTAGAACCCCAGAGCGTCTACGAGCAGTACTTC.

This clonotype has just a few counts. V is TRBV5-1 and J is TRBJ2-7; D call uncertain. CDR3 length equals 13 residues. Germline-derived CDR1 and CDR2 are SGHRS and YFSETQ. The V and J ends lost 1 base and 3 bases respectively, with 8 bases between them. In DNA form, the CDR3 reads TGCGCCAGCAGCTTGAGGCGCGGCTACGAGCAGTACTTC. Encoded protein: CASSLRRGYEQYF.

The chain uses TRBV18 and TRBJ1-4; TRBD1 might be the D (5 bases). The CDR3 spans 14 residues. The V end was cut by 2 bases, the J end by 11 bases, with 15 bases between. Per germline, CDR1 KGHSH and CDR2 LQKENI. The CDR3 DNA reads TGTGCCAGCTCACCAGAGGACACCTATTTTAAACTGTTTTTT. Protein sequence: CASSPEDTYFKLFF.

This clonotype showed up just a few times. This rearrangement joins TRBV24-1 to TRBJ1-2; no clear D. Trimming cost V 0 bases and J 0 bases, with 13 bases left between them. CDR1 and CDR2 from the germline V gene are KGHDR and SFDVKD. The CDR3 runs 17 residues. In DNA form, the CDR3 reads TGTGCCACCAGTGATTTGTTGGCGGACGGAGCTAACTATGGCTACACCTTC. It specifies CATSDLLADGANYGYTF.

The V call is TRBV12-3 or TRBV12-4, the J call TRBJ2-4; tentative D call: TRBD1 (5 bases). Trimming pared 5 bases from V and 0 bases from J, leaving 20 bases between. The CDR3 spans 18 residues. In DNA form, the CDR3 reads TGTGCCAGCAGTCTTTTCGTGACAGCCGGATTAGCCAAAAACATTCAGTACTTC. This sequence encodes CASSLFVTAGLAKNIQYF.

Only a few counts were recorded for this clonotype. This chain joins TRBV12-3 or TRBV12-4 and TRBJ2-1; 11 bases agree with TRBD2. Unmatched junction bases numbered 8, after V lost 3 bases and J lost 10 bases. CDR3 length: 15 residues. The CDR3 here is CASSFIAGGFGEQFF. Written as DNA, the CDR3 is TGTGCCAGCAGTTTTATAGCGGGGGGGTTCGGGGAGCAGTTCTTC.

CDR3 region: CASSPMTEQYF. CDR3 coding DNA: TGCGCCAGCAGCCCCATGACCGAGCAGTACTTC. The V and J genes are TRBV10-2 and TRBJ2-7; D is undetermined. This CDR3 comprises 11 residues. Germline loops: CDR1 WSHSY, CDR2 SAAADI. V lost 6 bases to trimming and J lost 6 bases, with 9 bases between them.

This chain links TRBV10-3 with TRBJ1-6; D gene unclear. The germline V gene has CDR1 ENHRY and CDR2 SYGVKD. The CDR3 length is 20 residues. With 0 bases removed from V and 0 bases from J, the gap between germline ends came to 18 bases. CDR3 DNA: TGTGCCATCAGTGAGTCGACCCCAGTCCGACTGAGCTCCTATAATTCACCCCTCCACTTT. Its translation: CAISESTPVRLSSYNSPLHF.

In its sample, this clonotype was seen a few times. The CDR3 DNA reads TGTGCCAGCAGCTTTGGGCTCGCATTCGGGGAGACCCAGTACTTC. This sequence encodes CASSFGLAFGETQYF. This chain joins TRBV7-9 and TRBJ2-5; D gene ambiguous. CDR3 length equals 15 residues. The germline V gene has CDR1 SEHNR and CDR2 FQNEAQ (reference sequence). V gave up 3 bases and J gave up 5 bases, with 16 bases separating them.

A few counts support this clonotype. The V and J genes are TRBV3-1 and TRBJ2-7; 7 bases agree with TRBD2. Germline trimming cut 4 bases from V and 6 bases from J; bases unmatched to any gene: 6. The CDR3 runs to 13 residues. The germline gives CDR1 LGHDT, CDR2 YNNKEL (reference sequence). CDR3 protein: CASSREGGTEQYF. CDR3 coding DNA: TGTGCCAGCAGCCGTGAGGGAGGGACCGAGCAGTACTTC.